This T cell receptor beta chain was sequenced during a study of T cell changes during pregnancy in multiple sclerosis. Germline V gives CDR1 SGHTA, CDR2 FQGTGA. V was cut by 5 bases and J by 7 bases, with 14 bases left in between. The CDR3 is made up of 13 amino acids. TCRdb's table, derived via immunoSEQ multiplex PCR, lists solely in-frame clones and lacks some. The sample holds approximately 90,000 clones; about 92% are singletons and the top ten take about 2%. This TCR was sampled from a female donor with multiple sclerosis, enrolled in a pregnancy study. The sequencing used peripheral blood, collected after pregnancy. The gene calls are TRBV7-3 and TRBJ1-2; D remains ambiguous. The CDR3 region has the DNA TGTGCCAGCAGCCCAACCGGGGTGGCTGGCTACACCTTC. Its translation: CASSPTGVAGYTF.